Shown below are 8 T cell receptor beta chains from a single sample sequenced in a study of a mutant IDH1 vaccine in newly diagnosed glioma (dated by TCRdb to 2020 to 2023). Library preparation employed the immunoSEQ multiplex PCR assay. TCRdb's version of the immuneACCESS table is confined to in-frame rearrangements and falls short of the full clone set. An unresolved V gene accounts for under half of the shortfall where checked; the remainder is of unknown origin. The table for this sample lists 35,000 to 50,000 clones; approximately 90% of them were counted only once. The leading ten clones occupy less than 5% of the sample. No antigens are known for them. The sample's time point label is to be understood as: week 23, last vaccination. Each vaccine dose was 300 ug of a 20-mer mutant IDH1 peptide in Montanide, given subcutaneously with topical imiquimod. Sequenced material: PBMCs, taken from a glioma patient whose treatment included an IDH1 peptide vaccine. These receptors all come from a man in his forties or fifties with glioma.

This clone was seen more than once but under ten times. V gene TRBV5-1 combines with J gene TRBJ1-1, with D perhaps TRBD1 (5 bases). The germline V gene encodes CDR1 SGHRS and CDR2 YFSETQ. Trimming pared 3 bases from V and 4 bases from J, leaving 13 bases between. CDR3 length equals 14 residues. The CDR3 region is CASSSGDRITEAFF. Here the CDR3 DNA reads TGCGCCAGCAGCTCCGGGGACCGAATCACTGAAGCTTTCTTT.

CDR3 sequence (DNA): TGTGCCAGCAGTTACTCCAAGACGGGAGGGGGCTACACCTTC. As protein: CASSYSKTGGGYTF. This rearrangement joins TRBV6-5 to TRBJ1-2; D not resolved. The CDR3 is 14 residues long. Trimming pared 0 bases from V and 8 bases from J, leaving 13 bases between. Germline V gene lookup returns CDR1 MNHEY and CDR2 SVGAGI.

V usage is TRBV5-1 and J usage is TRBJ1-1, with 7 bases identical to TRBD1. Losses at the gene ends were 3 bases for V and 0 bases for J; bases not matched to a gene: 2. Germline V CDR1 and CDR2: SGHRS, YFSETQ. The CDR3 loop spans 14 amino acids. The CDR3, as DNA: TGCGCCAGCAGCTCCGACAGGGTGAACACTGAAGCTTTCTTT. Protein product: CASSSDRVNTEAFF.

This chain connects TRBV28 to TRBJ1-2; a weak D match, TRBD1 (5 bases). Trimming shortened V by 8 bases and J by 4 bases, and 8 bases separated the two germline ends. The germline CDR1 and CDR2 sequences are MDHEN and SYDVKM. CDR3 length equals 11 residues. Here the CDR3 reads CASFGGYGYTF. As DNA, the CDR3 is TGTGCCAGCTTCGGGGGCTATGGCTACACCTTC.

The chain has TRBV10-1 and TRBJ2-1, with 7 bases aligning to TRBD2. V lost 2 bases and J lost 13; bases outside the gene matches: 8. This CDR3 spans 13 amino acids. Per germline, CDR1 WNHNN and CDR2 SYGVQD (reference sequence). The CDR3 spells CASSESGPGGQFF. DNA for the CDR3: TGCGCCAGCAGTGAGAGCGGCCCGGGGGGTCAGTTCTTC.

The chain employs TRBV19 and TRBJ1-1, with D tentatively TRBD1 (6 bases). With 8 bases removed from V and 2 bases from J, the gap between germline ends came to 12 bases. CDR1 and CDR2 (germline): LNHDA, SQIVND (reference sequence). CDR3 length: 13 amino acids. The CDR3 here is CASGLQGNTEAFF. CDR3 bases: TGTGCCAGTGGCTTACAGGGTAACACTGAAGCTTTCTTT.

The CDR3 nucleotides read TGCGCCAGCAGCCGGGGGGTGGGGGGCGGGCCAGATACGCAGTATTTT. It is translated as CASSRGVGGGPDTQYF. The chain joins TRBV4-3 to TRBJ2-3; D tentatively fits TRBD1 or TRBD2 (6 bases each). This CDR3 is built from 16 residues. The germline V and J ends were trimmed by 4 bases and 4 bases, with 18 bases remaining between them. CDR1 and CDR2 (germline): LGHNA, YSLEER.

V gene TRBV28 combines with J gene TRBJ1-1; possibly TRBD1 for D (5 bases). Germline CDR1 is MDHEN and CDR2 is SYDVKM. The V end lost 7 bases, the J end lost 1 base, and 13 bases lay between the germline ends. The CDR3 loop spans 14 amino acids. The CDR3 loop reads CASTPLGENTEAFF. CDR3 nucleotide sequence: TGTGCCAGCACCCCCCTGGGGGAGAACACTGAAGCTTTCTTT.